The 3 T cell receptor beta chains given below trace back to one sample, sequenced in a study of cytomegalovirus exposure and HLA in healthy donors. The PCR had 60 Vbeta and 13 Jbeta primers. Measured with immunoSEQ multiplex PCR; TCRdb has only the in-frame clones, and not every one. The sample contains under 85,000 clones, just under 70% of which appear only once. Sample: PBMCs. These receptors all come from a woman aged 30 to 39 in good health and CMV-seronegative.

The chain recombines TRBV4-1 with TRBJ2-5; 9 bases fit TRBD1. The CDR3 totals 15 residues. Germline CDR1 reads MGHRA; CDR2 reads YSYEKL. V was clipped by 6 bases and J by 5 bases; unmatched bases: 10. CDR3 in amino acids: CASRGPYRGRETQYF. Here the CDR3 DNA reads TGCGCCAGCAGAGGCCCCTACAGGGGGCGGGAGACCCAGTACTTC.

The chain joins TRBV5-6 to TRBJ2-7, with 10 bases fitting TRBD1. The germline CDR1 and CDR2 sequences are SGHDT and YYEEEE. Trimming cost V 4 bases and J 7 bases; bases outside gene matches: 8. The CDR3 is made up of 14 amino acids. CDR3 bases: TGTGCCAGCAGCCCGGGACAGGGGAGGAGGGAGCAGTACTTC. Translating it yields CASSPGQGRREQYF.

The rearrangement uses TRBV9 and TRBJ2-7; D possibly corresponds to TRBD1 (5 bases). The CDR3 has 15 residues. The germline V gene encodes CDR1 SGDLS and CDR2 YYNGEE. V shed 4 bases and J shed 2 bases, with 16 bases lying between them. This CDR3 reads CASSIQGTATYEQYF. The CDR3 nucleotides are TGTGCCAGCAGCATCCAGGGTACCGCCACCTACGAGCAGTACTTC. Based on the CDR3 plus reference TRBV9 and TRBJ2-7, the full variable domain is DSGVTQTPKHLITATGQRVTLRCSPRSGDLSVYWYQQSLDQGLQFLIQYYNGEERAKGNILERFSAQQFPDLHSELNLSSLELGDSALYFCASSIQGTATYEQYFGPGTRLTVT.